The sequence of this T cell receptor beta chain was determined in a study of T cells after posttransplantation cyclophosphamide. Findings and caveats of the study: Donor-recipient repertoire similarity was low at 1-2 months, rising over year one. After PTCy, TRB diversity resembled that of CNI/methotrexate controls.

Notes on this clone: Antigen specificity is unknown.

Assay: immunoSEQ multiplex PCR; the TCRdb copy retains only in-frame clones and omits some. The sample includes 32,000 or so clones, roughly 90% of them seen just once. Germline V CDR1 and CDR2: LNHDA, SQIVND (reference sequence). This CDR3 has 15 residues. Trimming removed 7 bases from V and 2 bases from J, with 15 bases in between. The sequence derives from a woman aged 40 to 49 with a blood cancer, CMV-positive, and with a related stem cell donor. The sample taken for sequencing was PBMCs. The chain has TRBV19 and TRBJ1-5; D is uncertain. DNA of the CDR3: TGTGCCAGTATTCGGTCGGCGGTTGGCAATCAGCCCCAGCATTTT. Protein sequence: CASIRSAVGNQPQHF.